One and the same sample provided the 24 T cell receptor beta chains below, sequenced in a study of T cells in Graves' hyperthyroidism and ophthalmopathy. The source material, RNA transcripts, was used to amplify TCR beta CDR3 regions. Initially, a first-round RT-PCR of the TCR CDR3 employed the HTBI primer set. TCRdb reprocessed the multiplex PCR reads via MiXCR and lists one record per CDR3 protein. The sample holds 250,000 to 300,000 distinct CDR3 sequences, about 14% seen once. The specimen sequenced was blood. The receptors derive from a woman between 25 and 40 years old with Graves' hyperthyroidism that later progressed to Graves' ophthalmopathy.

This clonotype was counted ten times or more. This chain uses TRBV9 with TRBJ1-2, with D uncertain. The CDR3 runs 16 residues. Germline lookup yields CDR1 SGDLS and CDR2 YYNGEE. V lost 0 bases and J 7 bases, leaving 19 bases between the germline ends. The CDR3 DNA reads as TGTGCCAGCAGCGTAGCTAAGTCAAATCCGAAAATTGGCTACACCTTC. It is translated as CASSVAKSNPKIGYTF. The variable domain in full, completed from reference TRBV9 and TRBJ1-2, reads DSGVTQTPKHLITATGQRVTLRCSPRSGDLSVYWYQQSLDQGLQFLIQYYNGEERAKGNILERFSAQQFPDLHSELNLSSLELGDSALYFCASSVAKSNPKIGYTFGSGTRLTVV.

This clonotype was recorded many times. The rearrangement joins TRBV20-1 to TRBJ2-1; 8 bases are a match to TRBD2. The trim removed 0 bases at V and 8 bases at J, leaving 9 bases unmatched. The CDR3 sequence is 15 residues long. Germline-derived CDR1 and CDR2 are DFQATT and SNEGSKA (reference sequence). CDR3 protein: CSARDRPLADDEQFF. The CDR3 nucleotides read TGCAGTGCTAGAGATAGGCCACTAGCGGACGATGAGCAGTTCTTC.

This clonotype has a count of ten or more. The rearrangement joins TRBV6-2 or TRBV6-3 to TRBJ2-7; tentatively, D is TRBD2 (5 bases). The CDR3 sequence is 12 residues long. Trimming pared 4 bases from V and 5 bases from J, leaving 9 bases between. CDR1 and CDR2 (germline): MNHEY, SVGEGT. CDR3 residues: CASSSGKHEQYF. CDR3 DNA: TGTGCCAGCAGTTCCGGGAAGCACGAGCAGTACTTC.

At least ten counts were recorded for this clonotype. The chain joins TRBV11-2 to TRBJ2-1; 9 bases are a match to TRBD2. The CDR3 is made up of 15 amino acids. Looked up from germline, CDR1 is SGHAT and CDR2 is FQNNGV. V gave up 5 bases and J gave up 8 bases; unmatched junction bases: 10. The CDR3 DNA reads TGTGCCAGCAGCGCCGGGACTAGCCGGACTGATGAGCAGTTCTTC. Its translation is CASSAGTSRTDEQFF. The entire variable domain, with the rest obtained from reference TRBV11-2 and TRBJ2-1, is as follows: EAGVAQSPRYKIIEKRQSVAFWCNPISGHATLYWYQQILGQGPKLLIQFQNNGVVDDSQLPKDRFSAERLKGVDSTLKIQPAKLEDSAVYLCASSAGTSRTDEQFFGPGTRLTVL.

This clonotype was detected many times. The chain uses TRBV2 and TRBJ2-1, with 7 bases matching TRBD2. Looked up from germline, CDR1 is SNHLY and CDR2 is FYNNEI. The CDR3 has 13 amino acids. Losses at the gene ends were 4 bases for V and 14 bases for J; bases not matched to a gene: 11. The CDR3 spells CASSGVAGGEEFF. CDR3 DNA: TGTGCCAGCAGTGGAGTAGCGGGTGGAGAGGAGTTCTTC.

This clonotype was seen at least ten times. V is TRBV30 and J is TRBJ1-2, with TRBD1 matching 8 bases. CDR1 and CDR2 from the germline V gene are GTSNPN and SVGIG (reference sequence). Losses at the gene ends were 3 bases for V and 6 bases for J; bases not matched to a gene: 6. The CDR3 has 13 residues. For the CDR3, the DNA is TGTGCCTGGAGCCTACAGGGGGTACATGGCTACACCTTC. It yields the protein CAWSLQGVHGYTF.

The rearrangement uses TRBV14 and TRBJ2-7, with 7 bases aligning to TRBD2. The CDR3 loop spans 15 amino acids. Germline V gives CDR1 SGHDN, CDR2 FVKESK. The V segment lost 1 base and the J segment 4 bases; nucleotides outside the gene matches: 7. DNA of the CDR3: TGTGCCAGCAGCCAAGGCCGCGGGGGTTTGTACGAGCAGTACTTC. Residues: CASSQGRGGLYEQYF.

This clonotype was seen repeatedly, ten times or more. The chain joins TRBV27 to TRBJ1-1, with 9 bases fitting TRBD1. The CDR3 contains 13 residues. CDR1 is MNHEY, CDR2 SMNVEV, per germline (reference sequence). Trimming at V came to 5 bases and at J to 7 bases, leaving 5 bases not matched to a gene. CDR3 DNA sequence: TGTGCCAGCAGTGTGACAGGGGGAGTTGAAGCTTTCTTT. The encoded protein is CASSVTGGVEAFF.

About this clonotype: A much larger clone sits a single nucleotide away, making a read error possible. The chain links TRBV12-3 or TRBV12-4 to TRBJ2-7; a possible D gene is TRBD1 (5 bases). The CDR3 extends over 15 amino acids. This CDR3 is CAGSFAPDITYEQYF. The CDR3 DNA reads as TGTGCCGGCAGTTTTGCCCCGGACATAACCTACGAGCAGTACTTC.

This clonotype was found many times. This chain joins TRBV7-6 and TRBJ2-3; D ambiguous. The CDR3 consists of 18 residues. With 3 bases removed from V and 3 bases from J, the gap between germline ends came to 22 bases. Germline CDR1 and CDR2: SGHVS and FNYEAQ. The CDR3 coding sequence is TGTGCCAGCAGCTTTTCTAGGCCGAGGATGGGGTGGACAGATACGCAGTATTTT. Its translation is CASSFSRPRMGWTDTQYF.

This clonotype was observed many times. The V call is TRBV7-2, the J call TRBJ2-7; possibly TRBD2 for D (6 bases). The CDR3 extends over 12 amino acids. Germline assignment: CDR1 SGHTA and CDR2 FQGNSA. The V end lost 1 base, the J end lost 6 bases, and 7 bases lay between the germline ends. The DNA of the CDR3 is TGTGCCAGCAGCTTAGGTAGCGGCGAGCAGTACTTC. It codes for CASSLGSGEQYF.

This clonotype has only a few counts. The CDR3 carries no conserved terminal phenylalanine or tryptophan, so it likely arises from a read error. In DNA form, the CDR3 reads TGTGCCAGCAGTTTGGGCAGCCACTCCTACAATGAGCAGTTCCTC. It encodes CASSLGSHSYNEQFL. V gene TRBV27 combines with J gene TRBJ2-1; D gene ambiguous. This CDR3 region has 15 residues. Germline V CDR1 and CDR2: MNHEY, SMNVEV (reference sequence). The V end was cut by 3 bases, the J end by 0 bases, with 9 bases between.

The table lists this clonotype with many counts. The V and J genes are TRBV15 and TRBJ2-7; 7 positions match TRBD1. The CDR3 totals 15 residues. The V and J ends lost 0 bases and 2 bases, in that order; junction bases with no gene match: 4. Germline V gene sequence: CDR1 LNHNV, CDR2 YYDKDF (reference sequence). The CDR3 loop reads CATSREGTDAYEQYF. The CDR3 DNA reads as TGTGCCACCAGCAGAGAAGGGACAGATGCCTACGAGCAGTACTTC.

There are many counts of this clonotype. This chain joins TRBV27 and TRBJ1-3; D perhaps matches TRBD1 (5 bases). V was trimmed by 5 bases and J by 2 bases, leaving 13 bases between them. The CDR3 is made up of 15 amino acids. Per germline, CDR1 MNHEY and CDR2 SMNVEV (reference sequence). In DNA, the CDR3 is TGTGCCAGCAGTACTACCCAGGGCGCTGGAAACACCATATATTTT. Its translation is CASSTTQGAGNTIYF.

This clonotype was observed many times. The chain employs TRBV28 and TRBJ1-5; D not resolved. Looked up from germline, CDR1 is MDHEN and CDR2 is SYDVKM. The CDR3 is 12 residues long. The germline V and J ends were trimmed by 5 bases and 3 bases, with 5 bases remaining between them. CDR3 residues: CASSITNQPQHF. CDR3 nucleotides: TGTGCCAGCAGTATAACCAATCAGCCCCAGCATTTT.

This clonotype was seen at least ten times. The rearrangement joins TRBV27 to TRBJ2-3, with 8 nucleotides matching TRBD2. V trimming: 4 bases; J trimming: 4 bases; junction bases outside the gene matches: 16. The length of the CDR3 is 18 residues. Germline CDR1 MNHEY, CDR2 SMNVEV (reference sequence). CDR3 sequence reads: CASSSTPRSAGVADTQYF. CDR3 sequence (DNA): TGTGCCAGCAGTTCCACCCCCCGCTCAGCGGGAGTGGCAGATACGCAGTATTTT.

This clonotype was picked up many times. The V gene is TRBV28, the J gene TRBJ1-1; D remains unclear. Germline CDR1 MDHEN, CDR2 SYDVKM. The CDR3 contains 13 residues. Trimming pared 8 bases from V and 1 base from J, leaving 11 bases between. The CDR3 nucleotides read TGTGCCAGCCAACTTACAGAGAACACTGAAGCTTTCTTT. Its protein product is CASQLTENTEAFF.

This clonotype was counted many times. This sequence joins TRBV15 and TRBJ1-5, with unresolved D. The CDR3 runs 13 residues. V shed 1 base and J shed 0 bases, with 1 base lying between them. CDR1 is LNHNV, CDR2 YYDKDF, per germline (reference sequence). In DNA, the CDR3 is TGTGCCACCAGCAGAGCTAGCAATCAGCCCCAGCATTTT. As protein: CATSRASNQPQHF.

The chain joins TRBV27 to TRBJ2-5; TRBD1 aligns across 9 bases. The CDR3 sequence is 14 residues long. Germline CDR1 reads MNHEY; CDR2 reads SMNVEV (reference sequence). V gave up 5 bases and J gave up 4 bases; unmatched junction bases: 5. The CDR3 DNA follows: TGTGCCAGCAGTGCGGGACAGGGAAGAGAGACCCAGTACTTC. Translated, it gives CASSAGQGRETQYF.

The chain uses TRBV7-8 and TRBJ2-7; 8 nucleotides align to TRBD2. Per the germline V gene, CDR1 is SGHVS and CDR2 is FQNEAQ. V dropped 2 bases and J dropped 6; count of bases not matched to a gene: 6. This CDR3 has 14 amino acids. CDR3 in DNA: TGTGCCAGCAGCTTATCAGCGGGAGTCGGCGAGCAGTACTTC. It is translated as CASSLSAGVGEQYF.

This clonotype has more than one count but fewer than ten. The V and J genes are TRBV4-1 and TRBJ1-2; D uncertain. Deletions cut 4 bases from V and 5 bases from J, with 20 bases between. Germline CDR1 and CDR2: MGHRA and YSYEKL. The CDR3 length is 16 residues. The CDR3 loop reads CASSPGDAYPLYGYTF. The CDR3 nucleotides are TGCGCCAGCAGCCCGGGTGATGCTTACCCTCTATATGGCTACACCTTC.

This clonotype was detected only once. A much larger clone differs from this one at a single base, so this may be a read error. The chain combines TRBV7-9 with TRBJ2-7; perhaps TRBD2 as D (6 bases). CDR3 size: 14 residues. The V end lost 4 bases, the J end lost 5 bases, and 15 bases lay between the germline ends. CDR1 and CDR2 from the germline V gene are SEHNR and FQNEAQ (reference sequence). Here the CDR3 DNA reads TGTGCCAGCAGCTCGGGAGTAGTAGTCCACGAGCAGTACTTC. This gives the protein CASSSGVVVHEQYF.

This clonotype has at least ten counts. This chain links TRBV11-2 with TRBJ2-3, with no clear D. The CDR3 totals 17 residues. Trimming removed 5 bases at V and 5 bases at J, with 23 bases between. Germline values: CDR1 SGHAT, CDR2 FQNNGV. The CDR3 DNA reads TGTGCCAGCAGCCCCTTTACCCCGGCAATAGCCCAAGATACGCAGTATTTT. Its translation: CASSPFTPAIAQDTQYF. Drawing the rest from reference TRBV11-2 and TRBJ2-3, the complete variable domain is EAGVAQSPRYKIIEKRQSVAFWCNPISGHATLYWYQQILGQGPKLLIQFQNNGVVDDSQLPKDRFSAERLKGVDSTLKIQPAKLEDSAVYLCASSPFTPAIAQDTQYFGPGTRLTVL.

The rearrangement uses TRBV6-1 and TRBJ1-1; D is unclear. Germline V lookup: CDR1 MNHNS, CDR2 SASEGT. The CDR3 is made up of 14 amino acids. Trimming left V 6 bases short and J 7 bases short, with 18 bases between. Here the CDR3 reads CASSPKGDFGEAFF. The CDR3 bases are TGTGCCAGCAGCCCTAAGGGAGATTTCGGTGAAGCTTTCTTT.